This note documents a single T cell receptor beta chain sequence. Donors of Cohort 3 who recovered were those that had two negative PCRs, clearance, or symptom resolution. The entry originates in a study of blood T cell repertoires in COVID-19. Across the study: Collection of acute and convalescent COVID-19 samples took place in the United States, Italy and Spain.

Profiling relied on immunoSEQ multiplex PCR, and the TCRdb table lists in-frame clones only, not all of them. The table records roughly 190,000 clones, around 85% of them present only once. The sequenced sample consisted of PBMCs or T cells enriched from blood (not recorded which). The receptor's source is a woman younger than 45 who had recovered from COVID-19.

CDR3 nucleotides: TGTGCCATCAGTGGGTTCGCAGCGGGGGGACAAGAGACCCAGTACTTC. It encodes CAISGFAAGGQETQYF. V and J are TRBV10-3 and TRBJ2-5, with 9 bases fitting TRBD2. The V segment lost 4 bases and the J segment 2 bases; nucleotides outside the gene matches: 8. Germline V gene lookup returns CDR1 ENHRY and CDR2 SYGVKD. The CDR3 is 16 amino acids.